This T cell receptor beta chain originates from a study of T cells in Graves' hyperthyroidism and ophthalmopathy. This clonotype was recorded at least ten times. Authors of the study amplified TCR beta CDR3 regions from RNA transcripts. In the first-round RT-PCR of the TCR CDR3, the HTBI primer set was used. From the multiplex PCR reads, TCRdb called clonotypes with MiXCR, one entry per CDR3 protein. The sample carries 660,000 or so distinct CDR3 sequences, less than 25% recorded once. The CDR3 loop spans 15 amino acids. Trimming cost V 4 bases and J 1 base, with 10 bases left between them. This clonotype originated in a man aged 30-40 years with Graves' ophthalmopathy. The chain combines TRBV12-3 or TRBV12-4 with TRBJ2-2; TRBD1 might be the D (6 bases). Sequences were obtained from blood. DNA of the CDR3: TGTGCCAGCAGTTCAGGGGCGCAGAACACCGGGGAGCTGTTTTTT. Translated: CASSSGAQNTGELFF.